The present entry profiles one T cell receptor (beta chain) with its context. Amplification yielded TCR beta CDR3 regions, with RNA transcripts as the source. HTBI primers were used for first-round RT-PCR of the TCR CDR3. MiXCR, run by TCRdb on the multiplex PCR reads, gives a single entry per CDR3 protein. The data hold some 600,000 distinct CDR3 sequences, with about 14% observed a single time. This CDR3 has 11 amino acids. Germline loops: CDR1 GTSNPN, CDR2 SVGIG (reference sequence). Trimming pared 3 bases from V and 4 bases from J, leaving 6 bases between. The data stem from a study of T cells in Graves' hyperthyroidism and ophthalmopathy. The hyperthyroidism patients had all been newly diagnosed, and their disease duration was under 2 months. Their ages ranged from 18 to 65 years.

This clonotype was obtained from a woman between 25 and 40 years old with Graves' hyperthyroidism that later progressed to Graves' ophthalmopathy. The genes are TRBV30 and TRBJ1-2; D is uncertain. Sequenced: blood. The CDR3 loop reads CAWSLAYGYTF. The CDR3 DNA reads as TGTGCCTGGAGCTTAGCCTATGGCTACACCTTC.